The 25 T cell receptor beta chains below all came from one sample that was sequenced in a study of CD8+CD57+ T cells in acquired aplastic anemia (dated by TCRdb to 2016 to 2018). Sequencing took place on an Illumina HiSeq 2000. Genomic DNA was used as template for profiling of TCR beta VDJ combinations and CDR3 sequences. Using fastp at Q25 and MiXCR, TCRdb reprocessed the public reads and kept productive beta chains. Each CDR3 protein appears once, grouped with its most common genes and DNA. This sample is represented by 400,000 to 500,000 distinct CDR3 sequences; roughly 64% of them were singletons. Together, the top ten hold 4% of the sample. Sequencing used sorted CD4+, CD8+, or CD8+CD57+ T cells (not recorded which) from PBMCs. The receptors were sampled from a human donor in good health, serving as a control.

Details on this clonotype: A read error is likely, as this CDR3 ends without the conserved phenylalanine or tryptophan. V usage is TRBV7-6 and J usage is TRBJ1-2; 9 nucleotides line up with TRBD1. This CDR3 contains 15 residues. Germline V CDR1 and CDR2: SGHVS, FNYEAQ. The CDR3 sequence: CASSLGPGTGFGYTL. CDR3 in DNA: TGCGCCAGCAGCCTAGGTCCCGGGACAGGGTTTGGCTACACCCTC.

DNA of the CDR3: TGTGCCACCAGTACCCAGGGAAATCAGCCCCAGCATTTT. It translates to CATSTQGNQPQHF. The V gene is TRBV24-1, the J gene TRBJ1-5; D is perhaps TRBD1 (5 bases). CDR3 size: 13 residues. Trimming cost V 6 bases and J 4 bases, with 9 bases left between them. Germline CDR1 reads KGHDR; CDR2 reads SFDVKD.

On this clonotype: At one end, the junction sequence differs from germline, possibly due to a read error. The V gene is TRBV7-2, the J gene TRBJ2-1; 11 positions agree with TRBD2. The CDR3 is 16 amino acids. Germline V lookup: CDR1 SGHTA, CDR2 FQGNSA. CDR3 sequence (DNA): TGCGCCAGCAGCCGCCGACTAGCGGGGAGGGACAATGAGCAGTTCTTC. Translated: CASSRRLAGRDNEQFF.

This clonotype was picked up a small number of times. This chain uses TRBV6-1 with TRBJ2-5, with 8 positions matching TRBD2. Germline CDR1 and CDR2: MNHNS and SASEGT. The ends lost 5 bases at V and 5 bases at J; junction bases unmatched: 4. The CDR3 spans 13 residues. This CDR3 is CASSNGGGETQYF. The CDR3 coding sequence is TGTGCCAGCAGTAACGGGGGGGGGGAGACCCAGTACTTC.

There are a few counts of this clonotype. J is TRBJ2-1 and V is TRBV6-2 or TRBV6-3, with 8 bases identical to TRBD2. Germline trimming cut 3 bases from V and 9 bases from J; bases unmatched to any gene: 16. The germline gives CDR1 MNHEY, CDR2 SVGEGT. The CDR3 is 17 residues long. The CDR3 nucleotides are TGTGCCAGCAGTTATGTGCGCGGGGGGACAAACGACGTTGAGCAGTTCTTC. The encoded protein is CASSYVRGGTNDVEQFF.

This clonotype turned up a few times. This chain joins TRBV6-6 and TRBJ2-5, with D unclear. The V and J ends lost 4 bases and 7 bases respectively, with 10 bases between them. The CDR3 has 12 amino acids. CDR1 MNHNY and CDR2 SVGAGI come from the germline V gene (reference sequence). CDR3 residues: CASSFKGRTQYF. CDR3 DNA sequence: TGTGCCAGCAGTTTTAAAGGGCGGACCCAGTACTTC.

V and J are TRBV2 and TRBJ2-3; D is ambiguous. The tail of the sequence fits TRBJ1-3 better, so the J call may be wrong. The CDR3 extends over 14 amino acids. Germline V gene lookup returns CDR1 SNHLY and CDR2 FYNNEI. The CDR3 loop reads CASSLHGPGNTIYF. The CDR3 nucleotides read TGTGCCAGCAGCTTGCACGGGCCCGGAAACACCATATATTTT.

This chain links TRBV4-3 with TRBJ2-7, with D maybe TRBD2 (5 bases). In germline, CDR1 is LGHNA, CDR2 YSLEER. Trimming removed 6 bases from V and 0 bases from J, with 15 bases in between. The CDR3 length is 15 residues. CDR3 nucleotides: TGCGCCAGCAGTGATACCAGGACTGACTCCTACGAGCAGTACTTC. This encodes CASSDTRTDSYEQYF.

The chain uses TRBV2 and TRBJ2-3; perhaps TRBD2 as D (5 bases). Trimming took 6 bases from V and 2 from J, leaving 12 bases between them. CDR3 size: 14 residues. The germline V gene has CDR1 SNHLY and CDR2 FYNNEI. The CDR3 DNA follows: TGTGCCAGCAGGGTAGGACTTCCCACAGATACGCAGTATTTT. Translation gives CASRVGLPTDTQYF.

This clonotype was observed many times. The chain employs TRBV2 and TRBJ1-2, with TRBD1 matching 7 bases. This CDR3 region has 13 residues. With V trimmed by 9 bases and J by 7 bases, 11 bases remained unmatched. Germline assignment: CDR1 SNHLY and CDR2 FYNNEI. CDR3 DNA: TGTGCCAGAAAGGGGGCGGAGGACTGTGGCTACACCTTC. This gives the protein CARKGAEDCGYTF. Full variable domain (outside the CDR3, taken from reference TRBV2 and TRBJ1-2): EPEVTQTPSHQVTQMGQEVILRCVPISNHLYFYWYRQILGQKVEFLVSFYNNEISEKSEIFDDQFSVERPDGSNFTLKIRSTKLEDSAMYFCARKGAEDCGYTFGSGTRLTVV.

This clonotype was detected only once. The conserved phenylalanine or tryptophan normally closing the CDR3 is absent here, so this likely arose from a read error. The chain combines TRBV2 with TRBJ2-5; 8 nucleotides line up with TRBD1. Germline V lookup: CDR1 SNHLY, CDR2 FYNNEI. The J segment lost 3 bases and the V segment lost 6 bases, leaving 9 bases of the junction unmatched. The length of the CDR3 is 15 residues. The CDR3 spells CASSPLLDREETQYC. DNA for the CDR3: TGTGCCAGCAGCCCCCTCCTGGACAGGGAAGAGACCCAGTACTGC.

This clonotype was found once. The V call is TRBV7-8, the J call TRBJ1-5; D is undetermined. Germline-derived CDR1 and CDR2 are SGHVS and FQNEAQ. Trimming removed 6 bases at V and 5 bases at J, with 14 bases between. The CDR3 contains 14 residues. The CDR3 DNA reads TGTGCCAGCAGTGAAGTTGACGACGATCAGCCCCAGCATTTT. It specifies CASSEVDDDQPQHF.

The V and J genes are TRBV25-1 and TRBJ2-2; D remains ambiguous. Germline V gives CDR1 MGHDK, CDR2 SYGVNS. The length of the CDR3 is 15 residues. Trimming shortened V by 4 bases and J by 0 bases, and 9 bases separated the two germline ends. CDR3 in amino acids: CASSGMGANTGELFF. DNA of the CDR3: TGTGCCAGCAGTGGAATGGGCGCGAACACCGGGGAGCTGTTTTTT.

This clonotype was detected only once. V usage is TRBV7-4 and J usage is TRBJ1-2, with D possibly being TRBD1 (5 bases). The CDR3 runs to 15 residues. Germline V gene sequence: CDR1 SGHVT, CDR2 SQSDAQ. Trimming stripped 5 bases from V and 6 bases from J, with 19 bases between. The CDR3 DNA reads TGTGCCAGCAGCCCAGGGAAAAGCCGTACCGATGGCTACACCTTC. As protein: CASSPGKSRTDGYTF.

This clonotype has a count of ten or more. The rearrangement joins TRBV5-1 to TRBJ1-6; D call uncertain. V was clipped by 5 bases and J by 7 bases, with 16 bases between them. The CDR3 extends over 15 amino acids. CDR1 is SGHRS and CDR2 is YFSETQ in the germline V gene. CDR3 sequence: CASRGPGRENSPLHF. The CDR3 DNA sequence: TGCGCCAGCAGAGGTCCAGGACGTGAAAATTCACCCCTCCACTTT.

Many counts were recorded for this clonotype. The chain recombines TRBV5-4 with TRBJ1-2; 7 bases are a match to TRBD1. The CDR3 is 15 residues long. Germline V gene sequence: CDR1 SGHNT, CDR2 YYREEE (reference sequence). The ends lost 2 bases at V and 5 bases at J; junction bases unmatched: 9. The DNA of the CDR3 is TGTGCCAGCAGCTTACAGGGGAGGACCCCTTATGGCTACACCTTC. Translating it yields CASSLQGRTPYGYTF.

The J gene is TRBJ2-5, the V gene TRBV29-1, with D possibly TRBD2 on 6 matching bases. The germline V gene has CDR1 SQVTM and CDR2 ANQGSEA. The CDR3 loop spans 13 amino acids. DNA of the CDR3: TGCAGTGCTAGCGTCCGCGCGAATTCGACCCAGTACTTC. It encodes CSASVRANSTQYF.

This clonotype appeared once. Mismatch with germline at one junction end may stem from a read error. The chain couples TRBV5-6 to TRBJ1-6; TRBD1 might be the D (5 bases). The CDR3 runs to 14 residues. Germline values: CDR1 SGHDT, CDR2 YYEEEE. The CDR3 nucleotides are TGTGCCAGCACCTTGGGGCCGATAAATTCACCCCTCCACTTT. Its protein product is CASTLGPINSPLHF.

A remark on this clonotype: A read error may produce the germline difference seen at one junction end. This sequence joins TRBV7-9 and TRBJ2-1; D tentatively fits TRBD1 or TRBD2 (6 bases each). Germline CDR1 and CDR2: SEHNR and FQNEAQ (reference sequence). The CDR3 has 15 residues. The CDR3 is CASSTDPGAYNVQFF. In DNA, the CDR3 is TGTGCCAGCAGCACAGATCCGGGGGCCTACAATGTGCAGTTCTTC.

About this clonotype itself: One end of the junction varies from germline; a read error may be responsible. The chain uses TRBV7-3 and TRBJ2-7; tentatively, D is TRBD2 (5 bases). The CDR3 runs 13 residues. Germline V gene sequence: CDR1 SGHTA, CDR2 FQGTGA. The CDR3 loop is CASSLGLCGGQYF. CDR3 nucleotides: TGCGCCAGCAGCCTAGGACTCTGCGGTGGGCAGTACTTC.

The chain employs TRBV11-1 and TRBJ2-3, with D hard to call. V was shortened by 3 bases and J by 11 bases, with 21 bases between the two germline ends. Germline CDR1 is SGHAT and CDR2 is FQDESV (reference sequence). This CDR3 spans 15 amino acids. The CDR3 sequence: CASSLGPRPYNEQYF. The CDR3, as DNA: TGTGCCAGCAGCTTGGGCCCCAGGCCCTACAATGAGCAGTATTTT.

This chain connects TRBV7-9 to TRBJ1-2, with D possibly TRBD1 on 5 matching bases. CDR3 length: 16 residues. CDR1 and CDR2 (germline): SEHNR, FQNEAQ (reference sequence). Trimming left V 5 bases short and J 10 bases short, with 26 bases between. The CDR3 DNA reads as TGTGCCAGCAGCACGGGGACTGACTACGAGCAGTACTTCTACACCTTC. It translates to CASSTGTDYEQYFYTF.

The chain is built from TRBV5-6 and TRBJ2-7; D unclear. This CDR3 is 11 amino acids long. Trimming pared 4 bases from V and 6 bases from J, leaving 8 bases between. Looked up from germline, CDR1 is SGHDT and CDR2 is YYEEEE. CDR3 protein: CASSDLGEQYF. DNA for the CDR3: TGTGCCAGCAGCGATCTGGGCGAGCAGTACTTC.

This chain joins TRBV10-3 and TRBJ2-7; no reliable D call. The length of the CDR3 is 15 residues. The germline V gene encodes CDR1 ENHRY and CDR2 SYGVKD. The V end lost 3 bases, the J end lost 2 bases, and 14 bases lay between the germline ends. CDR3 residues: CAISEDQGNPYEQYF. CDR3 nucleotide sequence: TGTGCCATCAGTGAAGATCAAGGGAATCCCTACGAGCAGTACTTC.

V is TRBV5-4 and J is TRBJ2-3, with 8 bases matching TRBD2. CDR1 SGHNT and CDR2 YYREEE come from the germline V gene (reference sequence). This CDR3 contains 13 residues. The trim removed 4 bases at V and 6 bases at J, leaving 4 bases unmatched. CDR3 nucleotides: TGTGCCAGCAGCGGCGGGGGGCGGGATACGCAGTATTTT. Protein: CASSGGGRDTQYF.